This record looks at one T cell receptor beta chain sequence and its context. The protocol was immunoSEQ multiplex PCR, while the TCRdb copy is restricted to in-frame clones and leaves out a portion. The sample has fewer than 350,000 clones, 81% seen once. This specimen comes from a study of blood T cell repertoires in COVID-19. Study as a whole: Both acute and convalescent COVID-19 samples were obtained from the United States, Italy and Spain.

The J segment lost 0 bases and the V segment lost 6 bases, leaving 4 bases of the junction unmatched. This CDR3 is built from 15 residues. Germline loops: CDR1 LNHDA, CDR2 SQIVND (reference sequence). The TCR originated in a woman aged 55-69 years with active or convalescent COVID-19. The chain uses TRBV19 and TRBJ2-2, with TRBD1 identical over 7 bases. Material: peripheral blood. In DNA form, the CDR3 reads TGTGCCAGTAGAGGGACAGACGCGAACACCGGGGAGCTGTTTTTT. Translated, it gives CASRGTDANTGELFF.